The subject of this entry is one TCR beta chain. The antigen remains unidentified. The data stem from a study of CD8+ T cells in alopecia areata. Findings and limits, study-wide: Higher clonality was seen in lesional scalp than in normal scalp, especially in alopecia totalis/universalis.

The trim removed 7 bases at V and 5 bases at J, leaving 12 bases unmatched. The CDR3 length is 14 residues. CDR1 is SQVTM and CDR2 is ANQGSEA in the germline V gene. Following extraction, RNA underwent reverse transcription to cDNA, which served as the sequencing template. Profiled with immunoSEQ multiplex PCR; TCRdb holds only in-frame clones, not every one. The table shows 90,000 to 100,000 clones, with 41% occurring only once. Material: CD4+ T cells sorted from blood. V gene TRBV29-1 combines with J gene TRBJ1-2; 8 bases are a match to TRBD1. This receptor was identified in a human donor with alopecia areata. The CDR3 spells CSGGPGGQGYGYTF. The CDR3 region has the DNA TGCAGCGGAGGACCAGGAGGACAGGGATATGGCTACACCTTC. The variable domain in full, completed from reference TRBV29-1 and TRBJ1-2, reads SAVISQKPSRDICQRGTSLTIQCQVDSQVTMMFWYRQQPGQSLTLIATANQGSEATYESGFVIDKFPISRPNLTFSTLTVSNMSPEDSSIYLCSGGPGGQGYGYTFGSGTRLTVV.